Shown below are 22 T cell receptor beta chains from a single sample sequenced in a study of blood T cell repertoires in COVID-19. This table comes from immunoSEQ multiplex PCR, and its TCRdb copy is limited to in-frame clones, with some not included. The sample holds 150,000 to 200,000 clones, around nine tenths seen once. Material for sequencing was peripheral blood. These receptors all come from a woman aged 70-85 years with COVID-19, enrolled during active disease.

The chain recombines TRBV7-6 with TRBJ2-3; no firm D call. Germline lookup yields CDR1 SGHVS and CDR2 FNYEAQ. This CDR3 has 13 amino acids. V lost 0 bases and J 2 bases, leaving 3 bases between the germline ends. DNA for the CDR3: TGTGCCAGCAGCTTAGCCATCACAGATACGCAGTATTTT. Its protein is CASSLAITDTQYF.

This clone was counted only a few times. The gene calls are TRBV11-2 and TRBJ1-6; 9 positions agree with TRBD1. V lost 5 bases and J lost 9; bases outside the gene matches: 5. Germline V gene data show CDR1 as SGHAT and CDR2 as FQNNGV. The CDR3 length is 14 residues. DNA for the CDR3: TGTGCCAGCAGCCTCGGGACAGGGTCTTCACCCCTCCACTTT. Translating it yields CASSLGTGSSPLHF.

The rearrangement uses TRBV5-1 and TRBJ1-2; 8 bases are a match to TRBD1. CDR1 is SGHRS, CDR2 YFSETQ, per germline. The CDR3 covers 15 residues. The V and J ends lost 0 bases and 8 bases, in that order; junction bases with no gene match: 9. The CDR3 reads CASSLDTGQDLGYTF. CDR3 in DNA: TGCGCCAGCAGCTTGGATACGGGACAGGATTTGGGCTACACCTTC.

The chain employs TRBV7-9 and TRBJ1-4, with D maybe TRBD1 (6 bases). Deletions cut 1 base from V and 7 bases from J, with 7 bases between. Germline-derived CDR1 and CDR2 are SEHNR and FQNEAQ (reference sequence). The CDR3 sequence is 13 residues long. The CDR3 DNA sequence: TGTGCCAGCAGCTTAGAGGGGGTTGAAAAACTGTTTTTT. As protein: CASSLEGVEKLFF.

Here the CDR3 DNA reads TGCGCCAGCAGCATGGGACAAAATGAAAAACTGTTTTTT. Translating gives CASSMGQNEKLFF. This rearrangement joins TRBV5-1 to TRBJ1-4; maybe TRBD1 (6 bases). Trimming removed 4 bases from V and 5 bases from J, with 9 bases in between. Germline V gene data show CDR1 as SGHRS and CDR2 as YFSETQ. The CDR3 contains 13 residues. Full variable domain (missing parts from reference TRBV5-1 and TRBJ1-4): KAGVTQTPRYLIKTRGQQVTLSCSPISGHRSVSWYQQTPGQGLQFLFEYFSETQRNKGNFPGRFSGRQFSNSRSEMNVSTLELGDSALYLCASSMGQNEKLFFGSGTQLSVL.

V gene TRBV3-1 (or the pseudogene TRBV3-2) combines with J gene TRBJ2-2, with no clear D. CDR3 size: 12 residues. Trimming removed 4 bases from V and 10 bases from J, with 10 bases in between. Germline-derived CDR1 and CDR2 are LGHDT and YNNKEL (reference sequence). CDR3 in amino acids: CASSLTKEELFF. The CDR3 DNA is TGTGCCAGCAGCCTCACTAAGGAGGAGCTGTTTTTT.

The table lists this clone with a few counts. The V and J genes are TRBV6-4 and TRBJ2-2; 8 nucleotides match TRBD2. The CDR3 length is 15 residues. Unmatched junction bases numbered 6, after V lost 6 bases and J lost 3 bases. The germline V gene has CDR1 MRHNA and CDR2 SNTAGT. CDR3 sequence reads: CASSAAGGDTGELFF. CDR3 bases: TGTGCCAGCAGCGCTGCGGGGGGCGACACCGGGGAGCTGTTTTTT.

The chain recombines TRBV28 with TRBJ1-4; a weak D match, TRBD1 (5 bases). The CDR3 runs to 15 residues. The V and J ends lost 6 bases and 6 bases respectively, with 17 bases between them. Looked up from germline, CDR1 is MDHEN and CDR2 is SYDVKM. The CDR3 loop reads CASSGTGSAYEKLFF. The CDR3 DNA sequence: TGTGCCAGCAGCGGAACAGGTTCGGCGTATGAAAAACTGTTTTTT.

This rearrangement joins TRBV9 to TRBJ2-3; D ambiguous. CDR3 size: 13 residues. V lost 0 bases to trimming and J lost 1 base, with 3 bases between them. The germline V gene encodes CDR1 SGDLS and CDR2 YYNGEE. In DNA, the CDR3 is TGTGCCAGCAGCGTAGCGGGCACAGATACGCAGTATTTT. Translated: CASSVAGTDTQYF.

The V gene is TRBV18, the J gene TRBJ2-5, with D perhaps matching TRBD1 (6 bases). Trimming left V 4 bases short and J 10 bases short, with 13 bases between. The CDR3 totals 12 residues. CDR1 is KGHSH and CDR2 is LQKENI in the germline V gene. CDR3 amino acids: CASSLGGDGQYF. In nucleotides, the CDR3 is TGTGCCAGCTCACTAGGGGGAGATGGCCAGTACTTC.

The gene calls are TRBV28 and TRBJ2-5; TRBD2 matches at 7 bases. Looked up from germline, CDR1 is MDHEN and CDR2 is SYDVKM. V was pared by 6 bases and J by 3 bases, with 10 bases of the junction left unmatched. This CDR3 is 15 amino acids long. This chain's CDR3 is CASSHARRGKETQYF. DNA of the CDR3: TGTGCCAGCAGCCACGCGCGGCGGGGGAAAGAGACCCAGTACTTC. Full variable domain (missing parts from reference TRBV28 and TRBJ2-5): DVKVTQSSRYLVKRTGEKVFLECVQDMDHENMFWYRQDPGLGLRLIYFSYDVKMKEKGDIPEGYSVSREKKERFSLILESASTNQTSMYLCASSHARRGKETQYFGPGTRLLVL.

The CDR3: CASSLWGGGSYEQYF. CDR3 coding DNA: TGTGCCAGCAGTTTATGGGGTGGGGGGTCCTACGAGCAGTACTTC. The chain is built from TRBV28 and TRBJ2-7, with D possibly TRBD2 on 6 matching bases. The CDR3 spans 15 residues. The germline V gene has CDR1 MDHEN and CDR2 SYDVKM. Trimming pared 0 bases from V and 1 base from J, leaving 10 bases between.

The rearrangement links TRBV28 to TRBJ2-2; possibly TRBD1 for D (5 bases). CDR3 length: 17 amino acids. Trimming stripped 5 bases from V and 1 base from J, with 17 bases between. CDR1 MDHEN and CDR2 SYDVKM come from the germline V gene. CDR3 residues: CASSPPGSPKNTGELFF. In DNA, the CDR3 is TGTGCCAGCAGTCCGCCAGGGTCCCCTAAGAACACCGGGGAGCTGTTTTTT.

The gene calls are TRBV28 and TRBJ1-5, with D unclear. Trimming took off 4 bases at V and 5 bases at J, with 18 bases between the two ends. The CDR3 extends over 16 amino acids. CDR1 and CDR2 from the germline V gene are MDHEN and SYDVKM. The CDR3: CASSWERRGSDQPQHF. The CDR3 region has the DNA TGTGCCAGCAGTTGGGAGCGCCGGGGTTCTGATCAGCCCCAGCATTTT.

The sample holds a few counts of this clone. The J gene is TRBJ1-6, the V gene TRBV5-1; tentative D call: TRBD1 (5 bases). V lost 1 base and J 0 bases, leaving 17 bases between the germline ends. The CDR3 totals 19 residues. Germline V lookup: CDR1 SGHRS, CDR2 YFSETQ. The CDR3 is CASSLSIPTDSSYNSPLHF. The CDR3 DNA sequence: TGCGCCAGCAGCTTGAGCATTCCGACTGACAGCTCCTATAATTCACCCCTCCACTTT.

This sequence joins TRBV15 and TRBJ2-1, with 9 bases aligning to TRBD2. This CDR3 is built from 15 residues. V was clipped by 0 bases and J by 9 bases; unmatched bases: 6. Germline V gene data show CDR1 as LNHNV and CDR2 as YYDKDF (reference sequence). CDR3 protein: CATSRDRGGAGEQFF. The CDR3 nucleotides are TGTGCCACCAGCAGAGATCGCGGGGGGGCTGGTGAGCAGTTCTTC. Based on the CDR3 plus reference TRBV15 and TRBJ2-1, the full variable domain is DAMVIQNPRYQVTQFGKPVTLSCSQTLNHNVMYWYQQKSSQAPKLLFHYYDKDFNNEADTPDNFQSRRPNTSFCFLDIRSPGLGDTAMYLCATSRDRGGAGEQFFGPGTRLTVL.

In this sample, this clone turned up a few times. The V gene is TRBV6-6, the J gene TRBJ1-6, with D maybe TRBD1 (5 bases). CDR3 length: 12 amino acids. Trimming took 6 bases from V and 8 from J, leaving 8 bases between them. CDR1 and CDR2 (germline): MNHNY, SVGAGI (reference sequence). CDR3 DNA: TGTGCCAGCAGGACAGCCGATTCACCCCTCCACTTT. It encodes CASRTADSPLHF.

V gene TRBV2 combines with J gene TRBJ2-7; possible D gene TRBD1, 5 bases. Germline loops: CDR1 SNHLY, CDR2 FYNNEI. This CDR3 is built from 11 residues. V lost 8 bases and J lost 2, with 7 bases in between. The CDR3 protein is CASGHAYEQYF. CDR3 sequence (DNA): TGTGCCAGCGGACATGCCTACGAGCAGTACTTC.

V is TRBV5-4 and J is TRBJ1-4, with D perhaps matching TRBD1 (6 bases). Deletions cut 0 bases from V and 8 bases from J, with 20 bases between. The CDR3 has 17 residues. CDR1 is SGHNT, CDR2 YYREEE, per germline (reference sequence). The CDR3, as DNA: TGTGCCAGCAGCTTGGCCGGGCAGGGGATGGGGAGCGAAAAACTGTTTTTT. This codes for CASSLAGQGMGSEKLFF.

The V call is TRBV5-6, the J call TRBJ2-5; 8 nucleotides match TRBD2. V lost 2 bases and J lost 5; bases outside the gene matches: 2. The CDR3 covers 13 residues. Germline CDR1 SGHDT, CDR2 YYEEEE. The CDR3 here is CASSFSSGETQYF. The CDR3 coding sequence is TGTGCCAGCAGCTTCTCTAGCGGGGAGACCCAGTACTTC.

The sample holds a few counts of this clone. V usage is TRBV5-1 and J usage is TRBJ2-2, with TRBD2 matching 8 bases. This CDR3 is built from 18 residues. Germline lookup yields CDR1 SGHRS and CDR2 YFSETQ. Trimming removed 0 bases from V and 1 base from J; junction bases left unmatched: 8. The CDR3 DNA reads TGCGCCAGCAGCTTGGCCGGGGGACTAGACCTGAACACCGGGGAGCTGTTTTTT. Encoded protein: CASSLAGGLDLNTGELFF.

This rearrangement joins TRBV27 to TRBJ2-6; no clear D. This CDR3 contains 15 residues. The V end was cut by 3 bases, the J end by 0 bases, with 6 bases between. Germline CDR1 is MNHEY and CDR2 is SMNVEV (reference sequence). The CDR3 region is CASSFFSSGANVLTF. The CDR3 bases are TGTGCCAGCAGTTTCTTCAGCTCTGGGGCCAACGTCCTGACTTTC.